The 22 T cell receptor beta chains below come from one sample, sequenced in a study of metastatic and nonmetastatic thyroid tumors. Every patient was untreated before thyroid surgery. TCRdb re-called the PCR reads via MiXCR. The sample lists approximately 20,000 clones, about 23% occurring once. Sequencing input: tumor tissue. These receptors were taken from a male donor with papillary thyroid cancer or a benign thyroid nodule (not recorded which). Some clones in this sample may be carry-over from other donors' samples.

The sample holds many counts of this clone. The rearrangement joins TRBV30 to TRBJ1-3; 8 bases line up with TRBD1. There are 15 residues in the CDR3. Germline trimming cut 1 base from V and 5 bases from J; bases unmatched to any gene: 7. CDR1 is GTSNPN, CDR2 SVGIG, per germline (reference sequence). For the CDR3, the DNA is TGTGCCTGGAGTGGAGTGGGACAGGCCAGAAACACCATATATTTT. Translating gives CAWSGVGQARNTIYF.

This clone has only a few counts. V gene TRBV6-1 combines with J gene TRBJ1-1; maybe TRBD1 (5 bases). The germline gives CDR1 MNHNS, CDR2 SASEGT. There are 13 residues in the CDR3. Trimming left V 4 bases short and J 2 bases short, with 8 bases between. The CDR3 sequence is CASSVRGNTEAFF. CDR3 bases: TGTGCCAGCAGTGTTAGGGGTAACACTGAAGCTTTCTTT.

This clone is medium-sized. The V and J genes are TRBV5-1 and TRBJ2-3; no reliable D call. Germline V gene lookup returns CDR1 SGHRS and CDR2 YFSETQ. This CDR3 comprises 12 residues. V lost 0 bases, J lost 3 bases, and 2 bases lay in between. The CDR3 DNA reads as TGCGCCAGCAGCTTGGAGACAGATACGCAGTATTTT. It is translated as CASSLETDTQYF.

There are many counts of this clone. V and J are TRBV2 and TRBJ1-5; 8 positions agree with TRBD1. Germline CDR1 SNHLY, CDR2 FYNNEI. V lost 3 bases, J lost 6 bases, and 4 bases stayed unmatched. The CDR3 runs 14 residues. CDR3 amino acids: CASSDRGRGQPQHF. The CDR3 bases are TGTGCCAGCAGTGACAGGGGGCGCGGTCAGCCCCAGCATTTT.

At least ten counts were recorded for this clone. This same CDR3 is encoded by further DNA sequences in the sample. The J gene is TRBJ2-7, the V gene TRBV20-1, with TRBD2 matching 7 bases. This CDR3 contains 14 residues. V gave up 1 base and J gave up 3 bases; unmatched junction bases: 6. Per the germline V gene, CDR1 is DFQATT and CDR2 is SNEGSKA (reference sequence). DNA of the CDR3: TGCAGTGCTAGAGTGCGGGAGACCTACTACGAGCAGTACTTC. Translating gives CSARVRETYYEQYF.

Remarks on this clone: At one end, the junction sequence differs from germline, possibly due to a read error. The genes are TRBV5-1 and TRBJ1-4, with 10 bases fitting TRBD1. Germline V CDR1 and CDR2: SGHRS, YFSETQ. CDR3 length: 14 residues. Here the CDR3 DNA reads TGCGCCAGCATCTCGGACAGGGGGGAAGAAAAACTGATTTTT. As protein: CASISDRGEEKLIF.

This clone was seen ten or more times. J is TRBJ1-2 and V is TRBV9; D not resolved. The length of the CDR3 is 14 residues. The germline V gene has CDR1 SGDLS and CDR2 YYNGEE. V was clipped by 4 bases and J by 1 base, with 11 bases between them. The CDR3 sequence: CASSPSLGNYGYTF. CDR3 nucleotides: TGTGCCAGCAGCCCTAGTTTAGGTAACTATGGCTACACCTTC.

V and J are TRBV15 and TRBJ2-1, with D tentatively TRBD1 or TRBD2 (5 bases each). CDR3 length equals 13 residues. CDR1 LNHNV and CDR2 YYDKDF come from the germline V gene (reference sequence). V lost 4 bases to trimming and J lost 13 bases, with 17 bases between them. The CDR3 DNA follows: TGTGCCACCAGCAAGCAGGGACCAGATTATCAGTTCTTC. It specifies CATSKQGPDYQFF.

This clone was counted many times. This chain connects TRBV5-4 to TRBJ1-4; 10 positions match TRBD1. With 2 bases clipped from V and 2 bases from J, the junction kept 6 bases outside the gene matches. Germline assignment: CDR1 SGHNT and CDR2 YYREEE (reference sequence). The CDR3 spans 17 residues. This CDR3 is CASSFGTGASTNEKLFF. CDR3 nucleotide sequence: TGTGCCAGCAGCTTCGGGACAGGGGCGTCTACTAATGAAAAACTGTTTTTT.

This clone was seen repeatedly, ten times or more. This chain links TRBV20-1 with TRBJ1-4, with D perhaps matching TRBD1 (6 bases). V was trimmed by 4 bases and J by 5 bases, leaving 11 bases between them. Per the germline V gene, CDR1 is DFQATT and CDR2 is SNEGSKA (reference sequence). This CDR3 region has 13 residues. The CDR3 spells CSAMEGGNEKLFF. The CDR3 DNA reads as TGCAGTGCTATGGAGGGGGGGAATGAAAAACTGTTTTTT.

This clone was counted at least ten times. The chain joins TRBV11-3 to TRBJ1-3, with D possibly TRBD1 on 6 matching bases. Germline values: CDR1 SGHNT, CDR2 YENEEA. This CDR3 spans 14 amino acids. V lost 5 bases, J lost 0 bases, and 8 bases lay in between. This chain's CDR3 is CASSGTNSGNTIYF. Here the CDR3 DNA reads TGTGCCAGCAGCGGGACAAACTCTGGAAACACCATATATTTT.

This chain uses TRBV10-1 with TRBJ2-7; 8 positions agree with TRBD2. The CDR3 spans 18 residues. The V gene end was trimmed by 7 bases and the J gene end by 5 bases; junction bases not matched to a gene: 22. Per the germline V gene, CDR1 is WNHNN and CDR2 is SYGVQD (reference sequence). The chain's CDR3 is CASTEAGAVFFFRDEQYF. Here the CDR3 DNA reads TGCGCCAGCACGGAAGCGGGAGCCGTTTTCTTTTTTCGTGACGAGCAGTACTTC.

This clone has ten or more counts. The rearrangement links TRBV7-9 to TRBJ2-1; D is unclear. The CDR3 totals 13 residues. Germline CDR1 is SEHNR and CDR2 is FQNEAQ (reference sequence). V lost 3 bases, J lost 3 bases, and 6 bases lay in between. The CDR3 loop is CASSFTDYNEQFF. DNA of the CDR3: TGTGCCAGCAGCTTTACAGACTACAATGAGCAGTTCTTC.

This clone was recorded a few times. V is TRBV12-3 or TRBV12-4 and J is TRBJ2-1; 8 bases align to TRBD1. Trimming removed 2 bases from V and 8 bases from J; junction bases left unmatched: 8. The CDR3 runs to 15 residues. CDR3 residues: CASSLRQGAEDEQFF. Here the CDR3 DNA reads TGTGCCAGCAGTTTAAGGCAGGGGGCTGAAGATGAGCAGTTCTTC.

The table lists this clone with a few counts. One base away lies a much larger clone, so this may be a sequencing read error. The V gene is TRBV10-1, the J gene TRBJ2-5, with 7 bases identical to TRBD2. V lost 2 bases to trimming and J lost 4 bases; unmatched junction nucleotides: 7. The length of the CDR3 is 15 residues. Germline-derived CDR1 and CDR2 are WNHNN and SYGVQD (reference sequence). The CDR3 reads CASSEASGGRETQYF. DNA of the CDR3: TGCGCCAGCAGTGAGGCTAGCGGAGGTCGAGAGACCCAGTACTTC.

The chain carries TRBV6-2 or TRBV6-3 and TRBJ2-3; D may match TRBD1 or TRBD2 (5 bases each). Germline V gene sequence: CDR1 MNHEY, CDR2 SVGEGT. V lost 4 bases, J lost 4 bases, and 24 bases lay in between. The CDR3 consists of 18 residues. The CDR3 spells CASSFGMGDQSLSDTQYF. CDR3 DNA sequence: TGTGCCAGCAGTTTCGGAATGGGGGACCAGAGCTTGTCAGATACGCAGTATTTT.

This clone was observed many times. The rearrangement uses TRBV20-1 and TRBJ2-1; the D gene is possibly TRBD2 (6 bases). Trimming took 1 base from V and 0 from J, leaving 19 bases between them. This CDR3 is built from 18 residues. CDR1 is DFQATT, CDR2 SNEGSKA, per germline (reference sequence). The CDR3 reads CSARAKPGGLSSYNEQFF. Here the CDR3 DNA reads TGCAGTGCTAGAGCCAAACCTGGGGGACTTAGCTCCTACAATGAGCAGTTCTTC.

This clone was detected ten times or more. J is TRBJ1-5 and V is TRBV19; unclear D gene. The length of the CDR3 is 16 residues. Germline CDR1 LNHDA, CDR2 SQIVND (reference sequence). Trimming stripped 2 bases from V and 0 bases from J, with 11 bases between. CDR3 in DNA: TGTGCCAGTAGTATACCTCCATGGGGTAGCAATCAGCCCCAGCATTTT. This sequence encodes CASSIPPWGSNQPQHF.

This clone was recorded many times. The sample has other DNA sequences that encode this CDR3 too. The chain links TRBV20-1 to TRBJ1-2, with 8 bases matching TRBD1. The CDR3 runs 18 residues. The V gene end was trimmed by 3 bases and the J gene end by 4 bases; junction bases not matched to a gene: 19. CDR1 and CDR2 (germline): DFQATT, SNEGSKA (reference sequence). The CDR3 bases are TGCAGTGCTAGCCTGATGTCGGACAGGGAGCCTTTTAGCTATGGCTACACCTTC. Its protein is CSASLMSDREPFSYGYTF.

Remarks on this clone: The junction does not match germline at one end; this may be a read error. The chain uses TRBV7-2 and TRBJ2-3; D may be TRBD2 (5 bases). The CDR3 is 13 residues long. From germline, CDR1 is SGHTA and CDR2 FQGNSA. CDR3 DNA sequence: TGTGCCAGCAGCTTAGCACATCGGGGATACGCAGTATTT. As protein: CASSLAHRGYAVF.

This clone has a count of ten or more. V is TRBV2 and J is TRBJ2-1; D unresolved. Between the trimmed V and J ends, which lost 3 bases and 0 bases, there was a span of 9 bases. Germline lookup yields CDR1 SNHLY and CDR2 FYNNEI. The CDR3 has 15 residues. The CDR3 DNA reads as TGTGCCAGCAGTGATCGCGAGAGCTCCTACAATGAGCAGTTCTTC. Translation: CASSDRESSYNEQFF.

This clone was seen at least ten times. The CDR3 DNA reads as TGTGCCAGCAGCACGGGACTGCAAGAGACCCAGTACTTC. Translated: CASSTGLQETQYF. The chain uses TRBV7-3 and TRBJ2-5, with D maybe TRBD2 (6 bases). Per germline, CDR1 SGHTA and CDR2 FQGTGA. CDR3 length: 13 residues. The germline V and J ends were trimmed by 5 bases and 2 bases, with 9 bases remaining between them.